One sample yielded the 7 T cell receptor beta chains listed below, sequenced in a study of blood T cells in healthy people across ages. It was with a sample-barcoded 5' primer and a J-beta primer mix that a second PCR of about 7 to 12 cycles was run. TCRdb independently ran MiXCR on the 5' RACE reads; one entry per CDR3 protein. The sample consists of some 780,000 distinct CDR3 sequences, more than 55% of them appearing once. Sequenced sample: blood. The source is a man aged 35 to 55 in good health.

This clonotype was detected only once. The chain combines TRBV20-1 with TRBJ2-1; 9 bases are a match to TRBD2. There are 16 residues in the CDR3. Per germline, CDR1 DFQATT and CDR2 SNEGSKA (reference sequence). The junction had 13 bases not matched to a gene; V was cut back by 3 bases and J by 7 bases. The CDR3 loop reads CSASLLRGGARNEQFF. In DNA form, the CDR3 reads TGCAGTGCTAGTCTGTTGCGCGGGGGGGCCAGGAATGAGCAGTTCTTC.

The chain recombines TRBV7-9 with TRBJ2-7; D unclear. The J call may be in error: the DNA end matches TRBJ2-5 better. This CDR3 contains 13 residues. Germline V gene sequence: CDR1 SEHNR, CDR2 FQNEAQ (reference sequence). CDR3 DNA sequence: TGTGCCAGCAGCTTTTCCTCTTGGGAGACCCAGTACTTC. Amino acid sequence: CASSFSSWETQYF.

There are a few counts of this clonotype. V is TRBV5-5 and J is TRBJ1-4; TRBD1 aligns across 8 bases. Germline V gives CDR1 SGHKS, CDR2 YYEKEE (reference sequence). This CDR3 is 15 amino acids long. After removal of 0 bases from V and 5 bases from J, the junction contained 3 bases not matched to a gene. CDR3 loop: CASSLEYRGNEKLFF. The CDR3 nucleotides read TGTGCCAGCAGCTTGGAATACAGGGGGAATGAAAAACTGTTTTTT. The full variable domain, in which reference TRBV5-5 and TRBJ1-4 provide the parts outside the CDR3, is DAGVTQSPTHLIKTRGQQVTLRCSPISGHKSVSWYQQVLGQGPQFIFQYYEKEERGRGNFPDRFSARQFPNYSSELNVNALLLGDSALYLCASSLEYRGNEKLFFGSGTQLSVL.

The V call is TRBV24-1, the J call TRBJ2-3; D might be TRBD2 (5 bases). V lost 4 bases and J lost 6, with 16 bases in between. Germline CDR1 KGHDR, CDR2 SFDVKD. This CDR3 is 15 amino acids long. The CDR3 here is CATSDIGGPKDTQYF. The CDR3 bases are TGTGCCACCAGTGACATAGGAGGACCCAAGGATACGCAGTATTTT.

This sequence joins TRBV3-1 and TRBJ1-1; D not resolved. The germline CDR1 and CDR2 sequences are LGHDT and YNNKEL (reference sequence). The CDR3 loop spans 16 amino acids. Trimming stripped 3 bases from V and 1 base from J, with 15 bases between. CDR3 coding DNA: TGTGCCAGCAGCCAGTACAACTCTCCGGGGAACACTGAAGCTTTCTTT. This codes for CASSQYNSPGNTEAFF. Filled out from reference TRBV3-1 and TRBJ1-1, the complete variable domain reads DTAVSQTPKYLVTQMGNDKSIKCEQNLGHDTMYWYKQDSKKFLKIMFSYNNKELIINETVPNRFSPKSPDKAHLNLHINSLELGDSAVYFCASSQYNSPGNTEAFFGQGTRLTVV.

The chain joins TRBV29-1 to TRBJ2-3, with TRBD2 as a possible D gene (5 bases). CDR3 length equals 14 residues. Looked up from germline, CDR1 is SQVTM and CDR2 is ANQGSEA. The V and J ends lost 7 bases and 0 bases respectively, with 14 bases between them. The CDR3 coding sequence is TGCAGCGCTCCCCCAGCGGCGAGCACAGATACGCAGTATTTT. This translates into CSAPPAASTDTQYF.

This clonotype was recorded many times. This rearrangement joins TRBV5-1 to TRBJ1-2; D ambiguous. The germline gives CDR1 SGHRS, CDR2 YFSETQ. Trimming cost V 5 bases and J 6 bases, with 14 bases left between them. The CDR3 extends over 13 amino acids. CDR3 in amino acids: CASRPERDNGYTF. DNA of the CDR3: TGCGCCAGCAGACCCGAGAGGGATAATGGCTACACCTTC.